These T cell receptor beta chains were read from a single sample in a study of control samples from healthy donors and cancer patients. This table comes from immunoSEQ multiplex PCR, and its TCRdb copy is limited to in-frame clones, with some not included. Of tens of thousands of clones listed, approximately 90% are singletons. Sequenced input: PBMCs. Receptor source: a woman in her forties with head and neck cancer. The CDR3 runs from the conserved cysteine through the conserved F or W. The D gene is left open where the match is weak. Where a row states a size, it is once, few, many or the class of an expanded clone; other rows omit it.

d_call j_call clone_size v_call cdr3_aa cdr3_nt
. TRBJ1-4 few TRBV4-1 CASSLIPSGVNEKLFF TGCGCCAGCAGCCTAATCCCCTCGGGGGTTAATGAAAAACTGTTTTTT
. TRBJ2-4 . TRBV6-4 CASSVNPGGLVQYF TGTGCCAGCAGTGTCAACCCAGGGGGACTCGTTCAGTACTTC
. TRBJ2-1 . TRBV4-2 CASSERAGLGTLYNEQFF TGTGCCAGCAGCGAGAGGGCTGGGTTGGGGACACTATACAATGAGCAGTTCTTC
TRBD1 TRBJ1-4 . TRBV24-1 CATSDPGQGDEKLFF TGTGCCACCAGTGATCCGGGACAGGGTGATGAAAAACTGTTTTTT
. TRBJ1-2 . TRBV3-1/TRBV3-2 CASRRTQGGYTF TGTGCCAGCAGGCGAACCCAGGGAGGCTACACCTTC
. TRBJ2-7 . TRBV4-1 CASSQERGYEQYF TGCGCCAGCAGCCAAGAGAGGGGGTACGAGCAGTACTTC
. TRBJ1-1 . TRBV20-1 CSPRDTEAFF TGCAGTCCCCGAGACACTGAAGCTTTCTTT
TRBD1 TRBJ1-1 . TRBV7-9 CASSPSRDRDQAFF TGTGCCAGCAGCCCGTCCCGGGACAGGGACCAAGCTTTCTTT
TRBD1 TRBJ1-4 few TRBV10-3 CATRGGLGEKLFF TGTGCCACCCGAGGGGGCTTGGGCGAAAAACTGTTTTTT
TRBD1 TRBJ2-1 . TRBV11-3 CASSPTGTGTYNEQFF TGTGCCAGCAGCCCGACGGGGACAGGAACCTACAATGAGCAGTTCTTC
. TRBJ2-7 . TRBV3-1/TRBV3-2 CASSRNFGILSYEQYF TGTGCCAGCAGCCGAAACTTCGGGATACTCTCCTACGAGCAGTACTTC
. TRBJ1-2 . TRBV5-1 CASSSKDKFYGYTF TGCGCCAGCAGCTCAAAGGACAAATTCTATGGCTACACCTTC
TRBD2 TRBJ2-7 . TRBV15 CATSPRTTTGSGRESYEQYF TGTGCCACCAGCCCCCGGACAACGACAGGGAGCGGGAGGGAGTCCTACGAGCAGTACTTC
. TRBJ2-5 . TRBV15 CATSRVPGPGETQYF TGTGCCACCAGCAGAGTACCAGGACCTGGGGAGACCCAGTACTTC
TRBD2 TRBJ2-4 . TRBV12-5 CASGRTSGGAPSKNIQYF TGTGCTAGTGGTCGGACTAGCGGGGGGGCCCCGTCCAAAAACATTCAGTACTTC
. TRBJ2-1 once TRBV9 CASSPERGVNEQFF TGTGCCAGCAGCCCCGAGCGAGGGGTAAATGAGCAGTTCTTC
TRBD1 TRBJ2-4 once TRBV7-2 CASSSGQGARYIQYF TGTGCCAGCAGCTCCGGACAGGGGGCTCGGTACATTCAGTACTTC
. TRBJ2-1 once TRBV16 CASGGSRTTNNEQFF TGTGCCAGCGGGGGGAGTCGGACCACGAACAATGAGCAGTTCTTC
TRBD2 TRBJ2-1 . TRBV27 CASSSPAAGEVNEQFF TGTGCCAGCAGTTCCCCGGCAGCGGGAGAGGTAAATGAGCAGTTCTTC
TRBD1 TRBJ1-3 . TRBV6-5 CASRPTGAGNTIYF TGTGCCAGCAGACCCACAGGGGCTGGAAACACCATATATTTT
. TRBJ2-2 . TRBV5-5 CASSFDGGQAGELFF TGTGCCAGCAGCTTTGACGGGGGTCAGGCCGGGGAGCTGTTTTTT
. TRBJ1-1 . TRBV5-1 CASSLSMNTEAFF TGCGCCAGCAGCTTGTCCATGAACACTGAAGCTTTCTTT
. TRBJ2-2 . TRBV6-6 CASGASGELFF TGTGCCAGCGGAGCATCCGGGGAGCTGTTTTTT
TRBD1 TRBJ2-7 . TRBV18 CASSERQGVEQYF TGTGCCAGCTCGGAGAGACAGGGAGTCGAGCAGTACTTC
. TRBJ1-2 . TRBV12-3/TRBV12-4 CASSLNYGYTF TGTGCCAGCAGTTTGAACTATGGCTACACCTTC
TRBD1 TRBJ1-4 once TRBV18 CASSLLHKGTGEEEKLFF TGTGCCAGCTCACTACTTCATAAAGGGACAGGGGAGGAAGAAAAACTGTTTTTT
TRBD1 TRBJ2-5 . TRBV30 CAWRTGGQETQYF TGTGCCTGGAGGACAGGGGGACAAGAGACCCAGTACTTC
. TRBJ2-5 . TRBV12-3/TRBV12-4 CASSFLNVETQYF TGTGCCAGCAGTTTTTTAAATGTGGAGACCCAGTACTTC
. TRBJ2-5 . TRBV30 CAWTPWALKETQYF TGTGCCTGGACTCCGTGGGCTCTCAAGGAGACCCAGTACTTC
TRBD1 TRBJ1-2 once TRBV3-1/TRBV3-2 CASSQSTGGGYGYTF TGTGCCAGCAGCCAATCCACAGGGGGCGGCTATGGCTACACCTTC
. TRBJ1-6 . TRBV5-4 CASSLGHDSPLHF TGTGCCAGCAGCTTGGGTCACGATTCACCCCTCCACTTT
TRBD1 TRBJ2-6 . TRBV5-1 CASSLVSRGFSGANVLTF TGCGCCAGCAGCTTGGTCTCCAGGGGGTTCTCTGGGGCCAACGTCCTGACTTTC
TRBD2 TRBJ2-3 . TRBV24-1 CATSDPPTSGRASTDTQYF TGTGCCACCAGTGACCCTCCGACTAGCGGGAGGGCCAGCACAGATACGCAGTATTTT
TRBD2 TRBJ2-1 . TRBV7-3 CASSSSGGRLFF TGTGCCAGCAGTTCTTCCGGCGGGAGGTTGTTCTTC
TRBD1 TRBJ1-2 medium-sized TRBV10-3 CAISLQGEGANYGYTF TGTGCCATCAGTCTACAGGGGGAAGGAGCTAACTATGGCTACACCTTC
. TRBJ2-3 . TRBV6-5 CASSYTGGDTQYF TGTGCCAGCAGTTACACCGGAGGGGATACGCAGTATTTT
. TRBJ2-7 . TRBV2 CAAGTVSYEQYF TGTGCCGCTGGGACGGTCTCCTACGAGCAGTACTTC
. TRBJ1-1 . TRBV5-4 CASSSLTGTEAFF TGTGCCAGCAGCTCTTTGACAGGTACTGAAGCTTTCTTT
. TRBJ1-3 . TRBV28 CASSPTFSGNTIYF TGTGCCAGCAGCCCTACCTTCTCTGGAAACACCATATATTTT
TRBD1 TRBJ1-2 once TRBV5-6 CASSLDRGHGYTF TGTGCCAGCAGCTTAGACAGGGGCCATGGCTACACCTTC
TRBD1 TRBJ2-7 once TRBV5-4 CASSLVGTGAVNEQYF TGTGCCAGCAGCTTGGTAGGGACAGGGGCGGTAAACGAGCAGTACTTC
TRBD1 TRBJ1-6 . TRBV4-1 CASSQDQGGPSPLHF TGCGCCAGCAGCCAAGATCAAGGGGGCCCTTCACCCCTCCACTTT
TRBD1 TRBJ1-2 . TRBV9 CASSGRVYGQAISNYGYTF TGTGCCAGCAGCGGCAGGGTTTACGGACAGGCCATTTCTAACTATGGCTACACCTTC
TRBD1 TRBJ1-1 once TRBV24-1 CATIGQGGDTEAFF TGTGCCACCATCGGACAGGGGGGGGACACTGAAGCTTTCTTT
. TRBJ1-3 . TRBV12-3/TRBV12-4 CASRNVQGNTIYF TGTGCCAGCAGGAACGTCCAGGGAAACACCATATATTTT
. TRBJ1-2 . TRBV28 CASSRIDYGYTF TGTGCCAGCAGTAGGATAGACTATGGCTACACCTTC
TRBD2 TRBJ2-7 . TRBV12-3/TRBV12-4 CASRDGLAHEQYF TGTGCCAGCAGAGACGGACTAGCCCACGAGCAGTACTTC
TRBD1 TRBJ2-3 . TRBV5-1 CASSLGGGTGWADTQYF TGCGCCAGCAGCTTGGGAGGAGGGACAGGGTGGGCAGATACGCAGTATTTT
. TRBJ1-6 . TRBV7-9 CASSLEGRVALHF TGTGCCAGCAGCTTGGAAGGGAGGGTGGCCCTCCACTTT
. TRBJ1-1 . TRBV5-1 CASSGTYGHPGEAFF TGCGCCAGCAGCGGAACATATGGACACCCGGGGGAAGCTTTCTTT
TRBD1 TRBJ1-2 once TRBV6-5 CASTSGDRGLVYTF TGTGCCAGCACCTCCGGGGACAGGGGGCTAGTCTACACCTTC
. TRBJ2-1 few TRBV12-3/TRBV12-4 CASSLVTGNEQFF TGTGCCAGCAGTTTAGTTACGGGGAATGAGCAGTTCTTC
TRBD1 TRBJ1-2 . TRBV7-9 CASSLATGGGNYGYTF TGTGCCAGCAGCTTAGCGACAGGGGGAGGTAACTATGGCTACACCTTC
. TRBJ2-3 . TRBV4-1 CASSQDEVRDTQYF TGCGCCAGCAGCCAAGATGAGGTACGCGATACGCAGTATTTT
. TRBJ2-1 . TRBV5-1 CASSLEGLGNEQFF TGCGCCAGCAGCTTGGAGGGCCTGGGCAATGAGCAGTTCTTC
. TRBJ2-2 . TRBV6-5 CASSYARAPPGELFF TGTGCCAGCAGTTACGCCCGGGCACCACCCGGGGAGCTGTTTTTT
. TRBJ2-3 . TRBV10-3 CAISDASDTQYF TGTGCCATCAGTGACGCTTCAGATACGCAGTATTTT
. TRBJ1-2 . TRBV5-6 CAGRQTGGGYGYTF TGTGCCGGACGCCAGACGGGGGGAGGCTATGGCTACACCTTC
. TRBJ2-7 . TRBV27 CASSIDRFSYEQYF TGTGCCAGCAGCATAGACAGGTTTTCCTACGAGCAGTACTTC